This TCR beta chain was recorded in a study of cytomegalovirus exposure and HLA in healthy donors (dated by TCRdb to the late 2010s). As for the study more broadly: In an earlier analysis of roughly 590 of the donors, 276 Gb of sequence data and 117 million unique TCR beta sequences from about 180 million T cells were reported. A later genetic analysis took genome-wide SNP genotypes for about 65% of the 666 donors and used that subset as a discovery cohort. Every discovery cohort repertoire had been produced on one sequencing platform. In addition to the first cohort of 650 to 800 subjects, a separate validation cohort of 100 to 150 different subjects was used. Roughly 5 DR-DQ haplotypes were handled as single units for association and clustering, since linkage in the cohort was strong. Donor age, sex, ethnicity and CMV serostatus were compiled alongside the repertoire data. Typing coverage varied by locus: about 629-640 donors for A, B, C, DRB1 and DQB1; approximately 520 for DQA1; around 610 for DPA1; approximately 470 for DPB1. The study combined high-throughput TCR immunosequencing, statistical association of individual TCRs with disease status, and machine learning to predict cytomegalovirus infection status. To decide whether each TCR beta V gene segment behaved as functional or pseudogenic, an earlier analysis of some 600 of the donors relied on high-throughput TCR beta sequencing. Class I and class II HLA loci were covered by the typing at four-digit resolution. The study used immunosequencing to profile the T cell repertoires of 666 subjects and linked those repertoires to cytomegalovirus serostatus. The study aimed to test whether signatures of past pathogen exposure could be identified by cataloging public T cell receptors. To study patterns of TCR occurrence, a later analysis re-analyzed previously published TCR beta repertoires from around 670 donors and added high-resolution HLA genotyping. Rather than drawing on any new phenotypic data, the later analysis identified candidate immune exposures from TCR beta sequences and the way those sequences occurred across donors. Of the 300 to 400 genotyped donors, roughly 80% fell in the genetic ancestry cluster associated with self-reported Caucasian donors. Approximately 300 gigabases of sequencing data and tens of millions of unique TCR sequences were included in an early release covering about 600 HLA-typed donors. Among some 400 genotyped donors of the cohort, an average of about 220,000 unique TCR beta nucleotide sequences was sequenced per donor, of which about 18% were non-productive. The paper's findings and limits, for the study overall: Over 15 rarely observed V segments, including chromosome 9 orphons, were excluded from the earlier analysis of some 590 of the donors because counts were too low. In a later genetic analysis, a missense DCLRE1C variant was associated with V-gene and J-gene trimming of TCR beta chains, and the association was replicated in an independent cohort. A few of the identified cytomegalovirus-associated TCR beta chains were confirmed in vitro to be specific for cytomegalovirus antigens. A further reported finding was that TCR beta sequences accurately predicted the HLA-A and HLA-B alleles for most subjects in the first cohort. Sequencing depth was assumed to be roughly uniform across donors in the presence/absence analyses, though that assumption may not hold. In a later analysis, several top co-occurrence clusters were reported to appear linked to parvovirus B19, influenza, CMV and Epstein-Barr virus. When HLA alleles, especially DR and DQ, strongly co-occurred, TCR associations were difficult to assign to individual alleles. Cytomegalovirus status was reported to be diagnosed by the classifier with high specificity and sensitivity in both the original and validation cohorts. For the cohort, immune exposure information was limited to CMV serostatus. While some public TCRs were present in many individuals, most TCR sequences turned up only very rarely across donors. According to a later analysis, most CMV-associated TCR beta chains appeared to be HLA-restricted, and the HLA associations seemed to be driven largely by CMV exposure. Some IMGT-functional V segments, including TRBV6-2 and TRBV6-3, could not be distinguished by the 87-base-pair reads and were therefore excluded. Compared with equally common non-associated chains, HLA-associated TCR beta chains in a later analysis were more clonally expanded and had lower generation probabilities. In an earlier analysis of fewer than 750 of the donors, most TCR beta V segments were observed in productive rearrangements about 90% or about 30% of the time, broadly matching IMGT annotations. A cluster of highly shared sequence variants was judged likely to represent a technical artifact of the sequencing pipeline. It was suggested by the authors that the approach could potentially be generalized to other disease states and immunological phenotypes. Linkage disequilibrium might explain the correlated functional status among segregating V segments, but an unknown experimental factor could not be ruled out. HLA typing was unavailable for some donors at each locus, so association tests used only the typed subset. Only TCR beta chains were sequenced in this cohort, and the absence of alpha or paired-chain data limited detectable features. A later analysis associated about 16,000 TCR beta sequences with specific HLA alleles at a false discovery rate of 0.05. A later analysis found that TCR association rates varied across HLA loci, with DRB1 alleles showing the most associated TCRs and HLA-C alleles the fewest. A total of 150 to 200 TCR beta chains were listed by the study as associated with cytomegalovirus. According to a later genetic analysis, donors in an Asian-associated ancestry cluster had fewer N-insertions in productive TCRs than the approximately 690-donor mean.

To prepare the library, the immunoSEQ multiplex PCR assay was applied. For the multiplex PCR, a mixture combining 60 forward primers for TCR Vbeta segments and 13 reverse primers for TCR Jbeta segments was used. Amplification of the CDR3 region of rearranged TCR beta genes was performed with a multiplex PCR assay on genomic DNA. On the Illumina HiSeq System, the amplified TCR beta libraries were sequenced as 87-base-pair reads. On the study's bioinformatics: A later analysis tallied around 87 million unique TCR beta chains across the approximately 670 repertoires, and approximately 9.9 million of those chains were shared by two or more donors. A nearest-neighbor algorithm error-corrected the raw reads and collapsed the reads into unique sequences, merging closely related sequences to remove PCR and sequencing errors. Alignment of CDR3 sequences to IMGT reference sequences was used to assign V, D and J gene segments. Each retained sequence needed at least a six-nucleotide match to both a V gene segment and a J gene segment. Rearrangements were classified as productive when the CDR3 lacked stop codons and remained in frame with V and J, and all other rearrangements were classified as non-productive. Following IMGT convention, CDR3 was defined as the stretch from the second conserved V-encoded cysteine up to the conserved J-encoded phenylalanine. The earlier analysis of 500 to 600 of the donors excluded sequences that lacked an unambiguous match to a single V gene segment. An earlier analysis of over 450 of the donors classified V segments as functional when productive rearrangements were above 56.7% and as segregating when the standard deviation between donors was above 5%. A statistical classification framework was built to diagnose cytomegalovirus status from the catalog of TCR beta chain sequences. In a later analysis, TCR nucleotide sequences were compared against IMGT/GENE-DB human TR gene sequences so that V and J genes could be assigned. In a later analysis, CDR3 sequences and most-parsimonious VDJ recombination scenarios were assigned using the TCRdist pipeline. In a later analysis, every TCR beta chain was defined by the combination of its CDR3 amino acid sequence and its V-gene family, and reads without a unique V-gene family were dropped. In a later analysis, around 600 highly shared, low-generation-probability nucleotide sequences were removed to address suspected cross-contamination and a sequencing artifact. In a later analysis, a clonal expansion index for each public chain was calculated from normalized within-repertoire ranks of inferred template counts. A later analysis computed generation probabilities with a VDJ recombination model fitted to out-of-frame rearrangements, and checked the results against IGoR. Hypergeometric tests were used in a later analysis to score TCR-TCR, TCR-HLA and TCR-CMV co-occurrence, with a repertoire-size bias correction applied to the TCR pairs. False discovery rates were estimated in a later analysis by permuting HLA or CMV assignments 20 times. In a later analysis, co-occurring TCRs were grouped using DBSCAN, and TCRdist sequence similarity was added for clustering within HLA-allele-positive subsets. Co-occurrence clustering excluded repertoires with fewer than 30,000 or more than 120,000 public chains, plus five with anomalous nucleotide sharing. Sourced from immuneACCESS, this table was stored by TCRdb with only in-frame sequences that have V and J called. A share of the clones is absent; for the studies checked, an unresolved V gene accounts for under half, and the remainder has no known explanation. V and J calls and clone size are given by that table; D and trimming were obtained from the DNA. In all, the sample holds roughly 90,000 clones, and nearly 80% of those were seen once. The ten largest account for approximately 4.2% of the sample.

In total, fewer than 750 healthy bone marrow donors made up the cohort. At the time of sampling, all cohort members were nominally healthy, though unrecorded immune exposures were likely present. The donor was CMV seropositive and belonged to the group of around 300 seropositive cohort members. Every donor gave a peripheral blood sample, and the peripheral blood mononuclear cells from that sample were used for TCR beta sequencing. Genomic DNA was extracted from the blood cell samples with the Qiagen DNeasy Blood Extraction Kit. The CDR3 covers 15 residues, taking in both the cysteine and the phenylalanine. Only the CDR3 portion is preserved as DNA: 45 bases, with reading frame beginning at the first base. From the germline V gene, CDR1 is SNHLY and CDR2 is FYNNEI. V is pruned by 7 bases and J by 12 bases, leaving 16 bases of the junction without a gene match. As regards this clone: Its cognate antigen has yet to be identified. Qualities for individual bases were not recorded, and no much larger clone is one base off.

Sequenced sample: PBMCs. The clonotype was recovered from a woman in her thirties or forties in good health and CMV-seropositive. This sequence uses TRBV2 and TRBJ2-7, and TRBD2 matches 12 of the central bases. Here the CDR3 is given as CASTKKTSGRIRPYF. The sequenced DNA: TGTGCCAGCACCAAAAAGACTAGCGGGAGAATACGGCCGTACTTC.